These 5 T cell receptor beta chains originate from one sample sequenced in a study of T cell responses to AZD1222 COVID-19 vaccine. Sequenced by immunoSEQ multiplex PCR; TCRdb stores in-frame clones only, minus some. Of 140,000 to 150,000 clones in the sample, over 85% were seen once. This sample comprised peripheral blood, obtained on day 0 of AZD1222 vaccination. The receptor set was obtained from an adult in good health.

V and J are TRBV12-3 or TRBV12-4 and TRBJ2-1, with TRBD2 matching over 11 bases. The V gene end was trimmed by 3 bases and the J gene end by 13 bases; junction bases not matched to a gene: 2. The CDR3 length is 12 residues. The CDR3 here is CASSLGTSGQFF. CDR3 coding DNA: TGTGCCAGCAGTTTGGGGACTAGCGGCCAGTTCTTC.

The rearrangement joins TRBV6-5 to TRBJ1-1, with D unresolved. The CDR3 spans 12 residues. Trimming shortened V by 6 bases and J by 1 base, and 6 bases separated the two germline ends. Looked up from germline, CDR1 is MNHEY and CDR2 is SVGAGI. Here the CDR3 reads CASRERNTEAFF. CDR3 DNA sequence: TGTGCCAGCAGGGAGAGGAACACTGAAGCTTTCTTT.

The gene calls are TRBV7-9 and TRBJ2-7; D not certain. The CDR3 has 15 amino acids. From germline, CDR1 is SEHNR and CDR2 FQNEAQ (reference sequence). V was shortened by 4 bases and J by 1 base, with 14 bases between the two germline ends. CDR3 coding DNA: TGTGCCAGCAGCTCAGCATACCAACCTTCCTACGAGCAGTACTTC. It encodes CASSSAYQPSYEQYF. The whole variable domain, filled in from reference TRBV7-9 and TRBJ2-7, reads DTGVSQNPRHKITKRGQNVTFRCDPISEHNRLYWYRQTLGQGPEFLTYFQNEAQLEKSRLLSDRFSAERPKGSFSTLEIQRTEQGDSAMYLCASSSAYQPSYEQYFGPGTRLTVT.

The chain couples TRBV19 to TRBJ1-2, with no clear D. CDR1 is LNHDA, CDR2 SQIVND, per germline (reference sequence). Trimming stripped 5 bases from V and 5 bases from J, with 18 bases between. CDR3 size: 15 residues. The CDR3 reads CASSEQPHEDYGYTF. The CDR3 bases are TGTGCCAGTAGTGAACAGCCGCACGAAGATTATGGCTACACCTTC. The full variable domain, in which reference TRBV19 and TRBJ1-2 provide the parts outside the CDR3, is DGGITQSPKYLFRKEGQNVTLSCEQNLNHDAMYWYRQDPGQGLRLIYYSQIVNDFQKGDIAEGYSVSREKKESFPLTVTSAQKNPTAFYLCASSEQPHEDYGYTFGSGTRLTVV.

The V and J genes are TRBV5-1 and TRBJ2-1; D could derive from TRBD1 or TRBD2 (7 bases each). CDR3 length equals 17 residues. The germline CDR1 and CDR2 sequences are SGHRS and YFSETQ. Trimming stripped 4 bases from V and 7 bases from J, with 24 bases between. The CDR3 sequence: CASSPPQGGMVGNEQFF. Here the CDR3 DNA reads TGCGCCAGCAGCCCCCCTCAGGGGGGGATGGTAGGAAATGAGCAGTTCTTC. Full variable domain (missing parts from reference TRBV5-1 and TRBJ2-1): KAGVTQTPRYLIKTRGQQVTLSCSPISGHRSVSWYQQTPGQGLQFLFEYFSETQRNKGNFPGRFSGRQFSNSRSEMNVSTLELGDSALYLCASSPPQGGMVGNEQFFGPGTRLTVL.